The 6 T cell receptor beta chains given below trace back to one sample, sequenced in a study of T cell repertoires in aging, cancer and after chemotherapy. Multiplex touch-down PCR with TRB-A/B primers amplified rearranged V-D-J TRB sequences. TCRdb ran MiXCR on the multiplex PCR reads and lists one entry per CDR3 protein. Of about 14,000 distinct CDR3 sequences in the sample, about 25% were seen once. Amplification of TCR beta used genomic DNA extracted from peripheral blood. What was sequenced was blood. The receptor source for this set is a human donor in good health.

Written as DNA, the CDR3 is TGTGCCAGCAGCTTGCCCCCTAGCGGGGGGGCCCCCTACAATGAGCAGTTCTTC. It yields the protein CASSLPPSGGAPYNEQFF. The V gene is TRBV5-6, the J gene TRBJ2-1, with 12 bases aligning to TRBD2. V was clipped by 1 base and J by 2 bases; unmatched bases: 7. The CDR3 is made up of 18 amino acids. Germline values: CDR1 SGHDT, CDR2 YYEEEE.

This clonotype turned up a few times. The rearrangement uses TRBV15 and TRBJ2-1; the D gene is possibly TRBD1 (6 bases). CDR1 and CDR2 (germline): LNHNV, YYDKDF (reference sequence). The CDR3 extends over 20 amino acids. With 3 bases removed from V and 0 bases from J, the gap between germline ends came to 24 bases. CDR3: CATSSGGHGLPESSYNEQFF. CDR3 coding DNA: TGTGCCACCAGCAGTGGGGGACATGGGCTTCCCGAAAGCTCCTACAATGAGCAGTTCTTC.

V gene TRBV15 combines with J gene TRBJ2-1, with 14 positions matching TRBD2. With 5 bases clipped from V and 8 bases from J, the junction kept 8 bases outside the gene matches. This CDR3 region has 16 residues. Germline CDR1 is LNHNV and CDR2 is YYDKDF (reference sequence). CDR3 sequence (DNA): TGTGCCACCAGCGGCCGACTAGCGGGGGGGCTACATGAGCAGTTCTTC. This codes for CATSGRLAGGLHEQFF.

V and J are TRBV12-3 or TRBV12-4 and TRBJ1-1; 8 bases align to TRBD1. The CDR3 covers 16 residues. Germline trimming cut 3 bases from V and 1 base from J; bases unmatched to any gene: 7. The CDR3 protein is CASSFRQGAGNTEAFF. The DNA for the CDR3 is TGTGCCAGCAGTTTTCGGCAGGGGGCCGGGAACACTGAAGCTTTCTTT.

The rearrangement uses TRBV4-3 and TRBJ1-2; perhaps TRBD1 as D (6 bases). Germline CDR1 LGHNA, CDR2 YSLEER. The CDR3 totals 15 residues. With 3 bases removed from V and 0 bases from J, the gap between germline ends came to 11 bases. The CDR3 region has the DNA TGCGCCAGCAGCCAGCGACAGGTTGCTAACTATGGCTACACCTTC. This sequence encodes CASSQRQVANYGYTF.

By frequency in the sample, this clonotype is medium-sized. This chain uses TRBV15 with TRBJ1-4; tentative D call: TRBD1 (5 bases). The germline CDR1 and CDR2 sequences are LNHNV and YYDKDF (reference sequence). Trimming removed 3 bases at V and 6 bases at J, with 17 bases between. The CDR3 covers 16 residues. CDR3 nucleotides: TGTGCCACCAGCAGTGGGAGGTGGGGGGGGGATGAAAAACTGTTTTTT. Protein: CATSSGRWGGDEKLFF.